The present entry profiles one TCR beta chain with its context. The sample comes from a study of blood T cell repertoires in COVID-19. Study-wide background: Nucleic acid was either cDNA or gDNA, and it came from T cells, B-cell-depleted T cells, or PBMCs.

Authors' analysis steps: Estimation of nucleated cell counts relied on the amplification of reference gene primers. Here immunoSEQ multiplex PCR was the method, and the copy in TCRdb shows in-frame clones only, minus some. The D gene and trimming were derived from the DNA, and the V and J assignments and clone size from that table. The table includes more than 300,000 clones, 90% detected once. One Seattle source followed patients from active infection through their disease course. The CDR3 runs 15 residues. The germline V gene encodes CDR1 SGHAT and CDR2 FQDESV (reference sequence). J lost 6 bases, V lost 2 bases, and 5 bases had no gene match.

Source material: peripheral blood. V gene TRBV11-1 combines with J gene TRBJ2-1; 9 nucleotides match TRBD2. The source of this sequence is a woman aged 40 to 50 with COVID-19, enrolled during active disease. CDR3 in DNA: TGTGCCAGCAGCTTATCCACTAGCGGGTTCAATGAGCAGTTCTTC. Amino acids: CASSLSTSGFNEQFF.